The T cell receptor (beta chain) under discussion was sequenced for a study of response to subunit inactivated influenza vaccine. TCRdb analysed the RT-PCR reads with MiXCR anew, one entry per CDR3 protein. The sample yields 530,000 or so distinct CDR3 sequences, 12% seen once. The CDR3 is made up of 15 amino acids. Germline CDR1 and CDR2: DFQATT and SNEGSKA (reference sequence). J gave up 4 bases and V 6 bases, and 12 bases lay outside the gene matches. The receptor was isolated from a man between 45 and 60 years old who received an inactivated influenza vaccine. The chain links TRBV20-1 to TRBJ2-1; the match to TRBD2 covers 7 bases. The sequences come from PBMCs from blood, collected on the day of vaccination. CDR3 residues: CSAEKSTGGYNEQFF. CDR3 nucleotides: TGCAGTGCAGAGAAGTCGACGGGGGGTTACAATGAGCAGTTCTTC.